Below, one T cell receptor (beta chain) is given with its context. Germline assignment: CDR1 SGHTA and CDR2 FQGNSA. This CDR3 has 15 residues. Losses at the gene ends were 5 bases for V and 4 bases for J; bases not matched to a gene: 10. From the 5' RACE reads, TCRdb called clonotypes with MiXCR, one entry per CDR3 protein. The repertoire holds a few hundred thousand distinct CDR3 sequences, with over 10% as singletons. The data derive from a study of T cells after yellow fever vaccination. The sample consisted of CD4+ T cells sorted from PBMCs, taken 45 days after the yellow fever booster vaccination. This receptor was identified in a man aged 30 to 45 who received the YFV17D yellow fever vaccine. The chain has TRBV7-2 and TRBJ2-5, with 7 bases that match TRBD1. The CDR3 region is CASSRRQGRIETQYF. The CDR3 DNA reads as TGTGCCAGCAGCCGCCGACAGGGAAGAATAGAGACCCAGTACTTC.